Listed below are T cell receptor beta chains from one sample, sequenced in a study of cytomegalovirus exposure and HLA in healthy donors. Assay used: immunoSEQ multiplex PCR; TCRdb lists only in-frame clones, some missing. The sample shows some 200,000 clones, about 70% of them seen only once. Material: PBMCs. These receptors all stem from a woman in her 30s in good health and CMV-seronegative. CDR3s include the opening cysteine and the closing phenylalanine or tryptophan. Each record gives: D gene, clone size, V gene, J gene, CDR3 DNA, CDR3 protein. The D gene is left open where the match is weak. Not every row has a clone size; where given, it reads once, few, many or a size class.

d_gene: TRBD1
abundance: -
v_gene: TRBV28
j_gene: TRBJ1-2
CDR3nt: TGTGCCAGCAGTTTAGGGCAGGGGGTTGGAGGCTACACCTTC
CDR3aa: CASSLGQGVGGYTF

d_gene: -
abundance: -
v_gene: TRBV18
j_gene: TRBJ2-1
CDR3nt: TGTGCCAGCTCACCAACCCGACAGGACAATGAGCAGTTCTTC
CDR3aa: CASSPTRQDNEQFF

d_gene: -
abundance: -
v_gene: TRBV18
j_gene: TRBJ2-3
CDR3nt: TGTGCCAGCTCACCTGCGGGTAATACGCAGTATTTT
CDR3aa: CASSPAGNTQYF

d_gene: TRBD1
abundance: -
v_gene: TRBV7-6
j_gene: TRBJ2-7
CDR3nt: TGTGCCAGCAGCCCTAGTTTGGACAGGGGGCTCGAGCAGTACTTC
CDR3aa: CASSPSLDRGLEQYF

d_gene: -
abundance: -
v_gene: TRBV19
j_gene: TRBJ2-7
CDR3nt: TGTGCCAGTAGCCGGGGACTCGAGCAGTACTTC
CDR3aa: CASSRGLEQYF

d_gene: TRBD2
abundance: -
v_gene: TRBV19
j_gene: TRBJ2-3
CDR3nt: TGTGCCAGTACCTCCCCGGGACTAGTCACGTATTTT
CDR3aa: CASTSPGLVTYF

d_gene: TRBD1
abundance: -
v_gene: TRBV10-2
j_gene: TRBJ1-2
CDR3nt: TGCGCCAGCAGTCGGGACAGGTTTTCAGGCTACACCTTC
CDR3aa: CASSRDRFSGYTF

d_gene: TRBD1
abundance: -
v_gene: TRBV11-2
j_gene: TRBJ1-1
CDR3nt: TGTGCCAGCAGCTTACAGGGGGGGACAGGGCCTAAAGCTTTCTTT
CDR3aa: CASSLQGGTGPKAFF

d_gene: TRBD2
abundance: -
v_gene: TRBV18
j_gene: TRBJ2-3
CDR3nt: TGTGCCAGCTCAACGGGACTAGCGGGAGCTGGAGATACGCAGTATTTT
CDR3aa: CASSTGLAGAGDTQYF

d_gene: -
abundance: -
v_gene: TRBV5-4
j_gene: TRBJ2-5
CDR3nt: TGTGCCAGCAGCCTCGCCGGAGGAGAGACCCAGTACTTC
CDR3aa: CASSLAGGETQYF

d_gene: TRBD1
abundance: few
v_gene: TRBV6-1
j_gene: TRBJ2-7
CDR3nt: TGTGCCAGCACAGCGGGGACAGGGGATACCAACGAGCAGTACTTC
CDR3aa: CASTAGTGDTNEQYF

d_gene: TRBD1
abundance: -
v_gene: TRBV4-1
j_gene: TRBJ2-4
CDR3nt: TGCGCCAGCAGCCCGGACAGGGGTATGTCGGCCAAAAACATTCAGTACTTC
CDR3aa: CASSPDRGMSAKNIQYF

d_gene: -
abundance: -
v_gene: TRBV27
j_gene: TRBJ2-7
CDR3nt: TGTGCCAGCAGTTTAATGAAGGCCGATACTATACCCTACGAGCAGTACTTC
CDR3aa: CASSLMKADTIPYEQYF

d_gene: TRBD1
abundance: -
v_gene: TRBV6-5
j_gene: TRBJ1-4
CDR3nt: TGTGCCAGCAGTCCCCGACAGGGGGAAAAACTGTTTTTT
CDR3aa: CASSPRQGEKLFF

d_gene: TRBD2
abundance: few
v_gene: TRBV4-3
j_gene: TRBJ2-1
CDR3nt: TGCGCCAGCAGCTTGCTAGCGGGAGCCGGTGAGCAGTTCTTC
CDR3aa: CASSLLAGAGEQFF

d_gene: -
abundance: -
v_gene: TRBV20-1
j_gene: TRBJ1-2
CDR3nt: TGCAGTGACAGCAACTATGGCTACACCTTC
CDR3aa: CSDSNYGYTF

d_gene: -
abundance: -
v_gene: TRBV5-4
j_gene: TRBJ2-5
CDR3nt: TGTGCCAGCAGCTCCTCCCGGGGGGCTCAAGAGACCCAGTACTTC
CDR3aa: CASSSSRGAQETQYF

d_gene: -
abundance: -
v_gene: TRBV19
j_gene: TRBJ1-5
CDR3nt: TGTGCCAGTAGTATGGACAGAGATCTCCAGCCCCAGCATTTT
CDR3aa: CASSMDRDLQPQHF

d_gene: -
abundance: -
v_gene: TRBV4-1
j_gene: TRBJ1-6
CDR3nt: TGCGCCAGCAGCCAAGATCTGGGTAGGAGCTCCTATAATTCACCCCTCCACTTT
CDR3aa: CASSQDLGRSSYNSPLHF

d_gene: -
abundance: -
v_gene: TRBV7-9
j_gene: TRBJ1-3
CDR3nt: TGTGCCAGCAGCTTAGATAACAGAGGAAACACCATATATTTT
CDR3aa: CASSLDNRGNTIYF

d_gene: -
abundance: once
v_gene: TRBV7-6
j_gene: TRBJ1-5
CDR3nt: TGTGCCAGCAGCTACCGCGCAGGGCTGGGTGAGCCCCAGCATTTT
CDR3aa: CASSYRAGLGEPQHF

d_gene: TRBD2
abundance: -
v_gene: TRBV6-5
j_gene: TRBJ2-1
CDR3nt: TGTGCCAGCAGGTCCGGGACTAGCGGAAACAATGAGCAGTTCTTC
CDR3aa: CASRSGTSGNNEQFF

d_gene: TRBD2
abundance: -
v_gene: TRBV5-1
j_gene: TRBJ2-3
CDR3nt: TGCGCCAGCAGCTTGGCCTCGGTAGCGGGGGTCACAGATACGCAGTATTTT
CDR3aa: CASSLASVAGVTDTQYF

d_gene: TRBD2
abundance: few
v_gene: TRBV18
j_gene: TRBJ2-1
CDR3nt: TGTGCCAGCTCCCGGGAGGAAAAGCAGTTCTTC
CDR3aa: CASSREEKQFF

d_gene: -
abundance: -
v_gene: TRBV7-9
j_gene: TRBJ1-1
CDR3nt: TGTGCCAGCAGCTTATTCGCAACGTACAGGGCTACTGAAGCTTTCTTT
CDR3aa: CASSLFATYRATEAFF

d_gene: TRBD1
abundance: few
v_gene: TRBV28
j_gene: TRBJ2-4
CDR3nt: TGTGCCAGCAGTTTGACAGGGGGTGGCAAAAACATTCAGTACTTC
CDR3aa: CASSLTGGGKNIQYF

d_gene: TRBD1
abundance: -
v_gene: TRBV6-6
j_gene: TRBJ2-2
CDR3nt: TGTGCCAGCAGCCCACAGGGGGGATCTTTTACCGGGGAGCTGTTTTTT
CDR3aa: CASSPQGGSFTGELFF

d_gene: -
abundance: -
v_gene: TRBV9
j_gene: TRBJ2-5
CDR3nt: TGTGCCAGCAGCGCATCCGGGTTGAGGGAGACCCAGTACTTC
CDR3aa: CASSASGLRETQYF

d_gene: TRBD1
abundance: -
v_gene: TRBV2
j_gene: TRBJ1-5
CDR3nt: TGTGCCAGCAGGGGGACAGGGGACGGCCAGCCCCAGCATTTT
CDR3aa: CASRGTGDGQPQHF

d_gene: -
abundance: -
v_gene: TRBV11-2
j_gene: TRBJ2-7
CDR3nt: TGTGCCAGCACCCGGCAGGGCTTCTCCGAGCAGTACTTC
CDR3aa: CASTRQGFSEQYF

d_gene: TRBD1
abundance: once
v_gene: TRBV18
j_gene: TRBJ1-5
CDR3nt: TGTGCCAGCTCACTCGGGACAGGGGGAAGCAATCAGCCCCAGCATTTT
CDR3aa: CASSLGTGGSNQPQHF

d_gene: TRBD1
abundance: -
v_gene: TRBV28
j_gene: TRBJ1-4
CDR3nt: TGTGCCAGCAGTTTACGAACCTCGACCATCAGGGGGCTAAAACTGTTTTTT
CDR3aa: CASSLRTSTIRGLKLFF

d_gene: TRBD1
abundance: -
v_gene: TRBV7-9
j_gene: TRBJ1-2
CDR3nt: TGTGCCAGCAGCTTAGGAATGGCAGGGGGCATCTATGGCTACACCTTC
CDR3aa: CASSLGMAGGIYGYTF

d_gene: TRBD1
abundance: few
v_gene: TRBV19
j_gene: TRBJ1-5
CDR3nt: TGTGCCAGTAGTAGTTGGGACAGAGTCAATCAGCCCCAGCATTTT
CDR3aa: CASSSWDRVNQPQHF

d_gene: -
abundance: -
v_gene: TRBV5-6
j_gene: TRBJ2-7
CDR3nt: TGTGCCAGCAGCTTAAGGAGGCTGACCTACGAGCAGTACTTC
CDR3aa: CASSLRRLTYEQYF

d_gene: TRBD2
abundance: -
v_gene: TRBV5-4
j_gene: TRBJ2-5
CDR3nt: TGTGCCAGCAGCTTGCGCCCGAGACTAGCGGGAGCTGAGACCCAGTACTTC
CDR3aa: CASSLRPRLAGAETQYF

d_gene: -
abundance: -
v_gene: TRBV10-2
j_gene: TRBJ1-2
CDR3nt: TGCGCCAGCAGTGCTTTCGTCTCGAACTATGGCTACACCTTC
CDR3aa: CASSAFVSNYGYTF

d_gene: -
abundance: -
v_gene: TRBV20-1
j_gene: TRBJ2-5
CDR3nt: TGCAGTGCTCCGTCCGGAGAGACCCAGTACTTC
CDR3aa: CSAPSGETQYF

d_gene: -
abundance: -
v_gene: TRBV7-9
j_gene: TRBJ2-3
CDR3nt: TGTGCCAGCAGCTTAAAGGGGGGCACAGATACGCAGTATTTT
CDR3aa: CASSLKGGTDTQYF

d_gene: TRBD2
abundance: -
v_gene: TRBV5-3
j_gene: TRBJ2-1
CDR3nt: TGTGCCAGAAGCTTAGGGGCTAGCGGGAGTAATGAGCAGTTCTTC
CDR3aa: CARSLGASGSNEQFF

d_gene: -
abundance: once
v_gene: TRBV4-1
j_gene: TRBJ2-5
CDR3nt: TGCGCCAGCAGCCAAGTGGGACTGCCGGATGTGACCCAGTACTTC
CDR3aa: CASSQVGLPDVTQYF

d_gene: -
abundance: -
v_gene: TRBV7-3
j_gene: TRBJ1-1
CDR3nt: TGTGCCAGCAGCTTATCCTCTCGGGGAGGAGGCGCTGAAGCTTTCTTT
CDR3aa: CASSLSSRGGGAEAFF

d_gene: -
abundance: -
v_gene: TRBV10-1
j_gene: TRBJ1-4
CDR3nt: TGCGCCAGCAAGGAAGATAACGGGAAACTGTTTTTT
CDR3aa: CASKEDNGKLFF

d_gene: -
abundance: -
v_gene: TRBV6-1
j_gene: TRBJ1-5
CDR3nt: TGTGCCAGCAGTGAACGTCAGCCCCAGCATTTT
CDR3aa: CASSERQPQHF

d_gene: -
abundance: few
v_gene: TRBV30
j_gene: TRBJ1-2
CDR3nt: TGTGCCTGGAGTGTTGGGCTCTATGGCTACACCTTC
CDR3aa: CAWSVGLYGYTF

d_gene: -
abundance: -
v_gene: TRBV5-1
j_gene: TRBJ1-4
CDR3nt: TGCGCCAGCAGCCCGGACTCAACTAATGAAAAACTGTTTTTT
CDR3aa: CASSPDSTNEKLFF

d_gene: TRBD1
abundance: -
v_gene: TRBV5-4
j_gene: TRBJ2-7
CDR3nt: TGTGCCAGCAGCCGACAGGGTTTTAGCTCCTACGAGCAGTACTTC
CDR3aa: CASSRQGFSSYEQYF

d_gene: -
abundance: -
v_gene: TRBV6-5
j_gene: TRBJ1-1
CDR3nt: TGTGCCAGCAGTTACACGGACAGAGGCACTGAAGCTTTCTTT
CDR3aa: CASSYTDRGTEAFF

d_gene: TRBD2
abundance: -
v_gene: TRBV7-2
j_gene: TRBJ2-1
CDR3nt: TGTGCCAGCAGCTTAGTAGGGACTAGGGGGATTAATGAGCAGTTCTTC
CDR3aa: CASSLVGTRGINEQFF

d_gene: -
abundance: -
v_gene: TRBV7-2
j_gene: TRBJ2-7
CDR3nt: TGTGCCAGCAGCTTCCCTTCCTTATACGAGCAGTACTTC
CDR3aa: CASSFPSLYEQYF

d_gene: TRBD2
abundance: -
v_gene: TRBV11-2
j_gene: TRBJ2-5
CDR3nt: TGTGCCAGCAGCTGGACTAGCAGGAACCAAGAGACCCAGTACTTC
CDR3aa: CASSWTSRNQETQYF

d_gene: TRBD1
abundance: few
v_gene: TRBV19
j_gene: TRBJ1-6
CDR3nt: TGTGCCAGTAGTTGGGAGACAGGGAATTCACCCCTCCACTTT
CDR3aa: CASSWETGNSPLHF

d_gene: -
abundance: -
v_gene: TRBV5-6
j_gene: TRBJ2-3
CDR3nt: TGTGCCAGCACAATATTTGGGAGTCCAGATACGCAGTATTTT
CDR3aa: CASTIFGSPDTQYF

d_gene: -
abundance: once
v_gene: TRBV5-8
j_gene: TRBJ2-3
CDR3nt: TGTGCCAGCAGCCCTGGCTGGAGACAGGCTGGCACAGATACGCAGTATTTT
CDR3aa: CASSPGWRQAGTDTQYF

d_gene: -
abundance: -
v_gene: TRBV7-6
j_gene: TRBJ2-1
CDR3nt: TGTGCCAGCAGCCTAAGCGCTGGGGCGGGACAGTACCTCAATGAGCAGTTCTTC
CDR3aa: CASSLSAGAGQYLNEQFF

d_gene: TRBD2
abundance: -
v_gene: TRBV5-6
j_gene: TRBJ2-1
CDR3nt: TGTGCCAGCAGCTTTCGACCGGGGACTAGCGGGACGAGTGAGCAGTTCTTC
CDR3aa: CASSFRPGTSGTSEQFF

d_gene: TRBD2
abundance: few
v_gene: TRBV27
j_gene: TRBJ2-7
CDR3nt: TGTGCCAGCAGTTTACGCGGGAGCAGCTCCTACGAGCAGTACTTC
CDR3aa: CASSLRGSSSYEQYF

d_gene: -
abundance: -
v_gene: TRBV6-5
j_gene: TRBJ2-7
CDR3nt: TGTGCCAGCAGCCAGGACTACTACGAGCAGTACTTC
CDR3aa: CASSQDYYEQYF

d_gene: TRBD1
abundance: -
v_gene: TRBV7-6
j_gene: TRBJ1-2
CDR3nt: TGTGCCAGCAGCTTAGGACAGGGGGCTATTGGCTACACCTTC
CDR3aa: CASSLGQGAIGYTF